What follows are 20 T cell receptor beta chains derived from one specimen sequenced in a study of OX40 agonist ivuxolimab in advanced cancers. Profiled with immunoSEQ multiplex PCR; TCRdb holds only in-frame clones, not every one. The table records about 62,000 clones, roughly 90% of them present only once. Sequenced here: CD4+ or CD8+ T cells sorted from blood, sampled in a trial of the OX40 agonist ivuxolimab. Source of these receptors: an adult with an advanced solid tumor such as melanoma, head and neck, liver or kidney cancer.

The V call is TRBV6-5, the J call TRBJ2-7; no firm D call. The germline V and J ends were trimmed by 2 bases and 1 base, with 9 bases remaining between them. CDR1 and CDR2 (germline): MNHEY, SVGAGI. The CDR3 loop spans 14 amino acids. The CDR3 loop reads CASSYGVDSYEQYF. DNA of the CDR3: TGTGCCAGCAGTTACGGGGTAGATTCCTACGAGCAGTACTTC.

The chain uses TRBV2 and TRBJ1-1; TRBD1 is a possible D gene (6 bases). Per the germline V gene, CDR1 is SNHLY and CDR2 is FYNNEI. The CDR3 runs to 14 residues. Trimming left V 4 bases short and J 4 bases short, with 13 bases between. The CDR3 region has the DNA TGTGCCAGCAGTGGGCAGGAGGGGGGCACTGAAGCTTTCTTT. Encoded protein: CASSGQEGGTEAFF.

This chain connects TRBV11-2 to TRBJ2-1, with D maybe TRBD1 (6 bases). V was trimmed by 4 bases and J by 7 bases, leaving 14 bases between them. The CDR3 has 14 residues. CDR1 is SGHAT and CDR2 is FQNNGV in the germline V gene. CDR3 protein: CASSSPGTRNEQFF. CDR3 nucleotides: TGTGCCAGCAGCTCTCCCGGGACAAGAAATGAGCAGTTCTTC. The full variable domain, its missing parts supplied by reference TRBV11-2 and TRBJ2-1, is EAGVAQSPRYKIIEKRQSVAFWCNPISGHATLYWYQQILGQGPKLLIQFQNNGVVDDSQLPKDRFSAERLKGVDSTLKIQPAKLEDSAVYLCASSSPGTRNEQFFGPGTRLTVL.

The chain combines TRBV9 with TRBJ2-5, with TRBD2 matching 10 bases. This CDR3 has 15 residues. J was trimmed by 4 bases and V by 4 bases; bases with no gene match: 7. Looked up from germline, CDR1 is SGDLS and CDR2 is YYNGEE. Here the CDR3 DNA reads TGTGCCAGCAGCCCCAGCGGGAGGGCCTTAGAGACCCAGTACTTC. Protein product: CASSPSGRALETQYF.

The rearrangement joins TRBV4-2 to TRBJ1-2; 10 bases agree with TRBD1. This CDR3 is built from 16 residues. Germline lookup yields CDR1 LGHNA and CDR2 YNFKEQ. With V trimmed by 0 bases and J by 6 bases, 7 bases remained unmatched. CDR3: CASSQEGDRGPNGYTF. DNA of the CDR3: TGTGCCAGCAGCCAAGAGGGTGACAGGGGGCCTAATGGCTACACCTTC.

V is TRBV10-2 and J is TRBJ2-1; 10 nucleotides line up with TRBD2. The CDR3 runs 12 residues. The junction had 4 bases not matched to a gene; V was cut back by 7 bases and J by 10 bases. CDR1 is WSHSY, CDR2 SAAADI, per germline. CDR3 loop: CASIGLAEEQFF. The CDR3 region has the DNA TGCGCCAGCATCGGACTAGCGGAAGAGCAGTTCTTC.

The V call is TRBV27, the J call TRBJ1-2; possibly TRBD1 for D (5 bases). Germline V gene sequence: CDR1 MNHEY, CDR2 SMNVEV (reference sequence). Trimming removed 6 bases from V and 3 bases from J, with 17 bases in between. The CDR3 loop spans 15 amino acids. CDR3 loop: CASSPGPTGDYGYTF. The CDR3 nucleotides are TGTGCCAGCAGCCCGGGCCCGACGGGGGACTATGGCTACACCTTC.

V gene TRBV6-5 combines with J gene TRBJ1-2, with a weak D call TRBD1 (5 bases). Trimming stripped 4 bases from V and 2 bases from J, with 17 bases between. Germline V gene data show CDR1 as MNHEY and CDR2 as SVGAGI. The CDR3 length is 16 residues. The CDR3 region is CASSWSGEYRNYGYTF. Written as DNA, the CDR3 is TGTGCCAGCAGTTGGTCGGGGGAGTATAGAAACTATGGCTACACCTTC.

The chain uses TRBV5-5 and TRBJ2-1; 9 bases agree with TRBD1. CDR3 length: 16 amino acids. V gave up 4 bases and J gave up 3 bases; unmatched junction bases: 8. Germline CDR1 is SGHKS and CDR2 is YYEKEE (reference sequence). The CDR3 loop is CASSPYRGQVYNEQFF. The CDR3 nucleotides are TGTGCCAGCAGCCCGTACAGGGGGCAGGTCTACAATGAGCAGTTCTTC.

The table lists this clone with a count of one. The chain employs TRBV14 and TRBJ1-1, with 8 bases lining up with TRBD1. Germline V gene sequence: CDR1 SGHDN, CDR2 FVKESK. V shed 4 bases, J shed 5 bases, and the junction held 9 bases outside the gene matches. The CDR3 runs 15 residues. CDR3 protein: CASSLRQGRGTEAFF. CDR3 nucleotides: TGTGCCAGCAGCCTCCGACAGGGGAGGGGGACTGAAGCTTTCTTT.

The J gene is TRBJ2-2, the V gene TRBV7-6, with 12 bases fitting TRBD2. CDR3 size: 17 residues. The germline gives CDR1 SGHVS, CDR2 FNYEAQ. Trimming at V came to 4 bases and at J to 0 bases, leaving 3 bases not matched to a gene. The CDR3 here is CASSSGLAGTNTGELFF. The CDR3 nucleotides are TGTGCCAGCAGCTCAGGACTAGCGGGGACGAACACCGGGGAGCTGTTTTTT.

V and J are TRBV15 and TRBJ2-7; unclear D gene. With 0 bases removed from V and 7 bases from J, the gap between germline ends came to 22 bases. The V gene's germline CDR1 is LNHNV and CDR2 YYDKDF (reference sequence). This CDR3 comprises 17 residues. CDR3 bases: TGTGCCACCAGCAGAGATTTGGCAGGACCTCGCTTTTGGGAGCAGTACTTC. Its protein product is CATSRDLAGPRFWEQYF.

This rearrangement joins TRBV6-1 to TRBJ1-6; TRBD1 is a possible D gene (5 bases). V lost 8 bases and J lost 13, with 15 bases in between. CDR1 is MNHNS, CDR2 SASEGT, per germline. CDR3 size: 12 residues. CDR3 nucleotide sequence: TGTGCCAGCGGGGGACTGCCCAGGCCCCTCCACTTT. Its translation: CASGGLPRPLHF.

This chain joins TRBV11-2 and TRBJ2-7; 9 nucleotides align to TRBD2. Germline loops: CDR1 SGHAT, CDR2 FQNNGV. V was clipped by 5 bases and J by 2 bases; unmatched bases: 16. The CDR3 is 18 residues long. CDR3 nucleotide sequence: TGTGCCAGCAGCCATCCGTCGGGCGGGAGGGACTTCCCCTACGAGCAGTACTTC. It codes for CASSHPSGGRDFPYEQYF.

The gene calls are TRBV28 and TRBJ2-6; 8 positions match TRBD1. CDR3 length: 17 residues. Per germline, CDR1 MDHEN and CDR2 SYDVKM. With V trimmed by 6 bases and J by 3 bases, 10 bases remained unmatched. The DNA of the CDR3 is TGTGCCAGCAGCCCACCTCAGGGGGCTCGTGGGGCCAACGTCCTGACTTTC. It codes for CASSPPQGARGANVLTF.

This clone has a single count. The V call is TRBV18, the J call TRBJ2-7; maybe TRBD2 (8 bases). CDR3 length: 16 amino acids. V gave up 4 bases and J gave up 3 bases, with 19 bases separating them. The germline V gene has CDR1 KGHSH and CDR2 LQKENI. The CDR3, as DNA: TGTGCCAGCTCACTTACTTTAGCGGGACAGAACTACGAGCAGTACTTC. Its protein product is CASSLTLAGQNYEQYF.

The V and J genes are TRBV28 and TRBJ2-7, with 16 positions matching TRBD2. This CDR3 comprises 19 residues. V shed 5 bases and J 5 bases; nucleotides not matched to a gene: 15. CDR1 and CDR2 from the germline V gene are MDHEN and SYDVKM. The CDR3 reads CASSTQGLAGGFIFNEQYF. In DNA, the CDR3 is TGTGCCAGCAGTACCCAGGGACTAGCGGGAGGGTTCATTTTCAACGAGCAGTACTTC.

The chain carries TRBV5-6 and TRBJ2-5; 9 nucleotides agree with TRBD2. V gave up 0 bases and J gave up 5 bases; unmatched junction bases: 5. This CDR3 is 15 amino acids long. From germline, CDR1 is SGHDT and CDR2 YYEEEE. The CDR3 reads CASSLVREGLETQYF. In nucleotides, the CDR3 is TGTGCCAGCAGCTTGGTGCGGGAGGGCCTCGAGACCCAGTACTTC.

This rearrangement joins TRBV4-1 to TRBJ2-3; 12 bases map to TRBD2. The V segment lost 4 bases and the J segment 2 bases; nucleotides outside the gene matches: 7. The CDR3 has 17 amino acids. Per the germline V gene, CDR1 is MGHRA and CDR2 is YSYEKL. In DNA form, the CDR3 reads TGCGCCAGCAGCCTGACCAGACTAGCGGGAGACACAGATACGCAGTATTTT. Amino acids: CASSLTRLAGDTDTQYF.

The chain recombines TRBV19 with TRBJ2-1; 8 nucleotides agree with TRBD2. Trimming cost V 5 bases and J 8 bases; bases outside gene matches: 8. The germline V gene has CDR1 LNHDA and CDR2 SQIVND (reference sequence). The CDR3 has 14 residues. CDR3 DNA: TGTGCCAGTAGTGGGGTTAGCGGGATCTATGAGCAGTTCTTC. As protein: CASSGVSGIYEQFF.